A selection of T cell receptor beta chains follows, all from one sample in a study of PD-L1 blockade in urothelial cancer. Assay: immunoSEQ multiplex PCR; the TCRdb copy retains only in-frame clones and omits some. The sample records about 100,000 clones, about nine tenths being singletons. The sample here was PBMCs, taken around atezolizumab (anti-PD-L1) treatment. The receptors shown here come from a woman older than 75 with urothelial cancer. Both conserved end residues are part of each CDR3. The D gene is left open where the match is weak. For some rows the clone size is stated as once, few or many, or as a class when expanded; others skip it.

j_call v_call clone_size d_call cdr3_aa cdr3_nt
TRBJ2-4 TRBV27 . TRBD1 CASSPPGGYKNIQYF TGTGCCAGCAGTCCCCCAGGGGGTTACAAAAACATTCAGTACTTC
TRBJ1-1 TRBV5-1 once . CASSLGGGVNTEAFF TGCGCCAGCAGCTTGGGGGGAGGGGTCAACACTGAAGCTTTCTTT
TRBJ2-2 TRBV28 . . CASSLRDGELFF TGTGCCAGCAGTTTGAGGGACGGGGAGCTGTTTTTT
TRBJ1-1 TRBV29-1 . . CSVVTGSHEGTEAFF TGCAGCGTAGTGACAGGATCCCACGAAGGCACTGAAGCTTTCTTT
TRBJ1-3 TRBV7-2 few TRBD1 CASSSRTGKNTIYF TGTGCCAGCAGCTCCCGGACAGGGAAGAACACCATATATTTT
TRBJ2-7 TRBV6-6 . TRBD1 CASRPDRGYEQYF TGTGCCAGCAGGCCCGACAGGGGTTACGAGCAGTACTTC
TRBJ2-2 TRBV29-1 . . CSVEKGGGELFF TGCAGCGTTGAGAAAGGGGGCGGGGAGCTGTTTTTT
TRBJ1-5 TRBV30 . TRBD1 CAWSWTGSDQPQHF TGTGCCTGGAGTTGGACAGGGAGTGATCAGCCCCAGCATTTT
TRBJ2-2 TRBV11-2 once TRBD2 CASSLAHRLAVNTGELFF TGTGCCAGCAGCTTAGCCCACCGACTAGCGGTTAACACCGGGGAGCTGTTTTTT
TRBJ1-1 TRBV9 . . CASSVGGPGTEAFF TGTGCCAGCAGCGTAGGGGGGCCAGGCACTGAAGCTTTCTTT
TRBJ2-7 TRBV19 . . CASSSGSSEQYF TGTGCCAGTAGTTCGGGGTCATCCGAGCAGTACTTC
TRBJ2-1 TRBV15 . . CATSRDKPLQNEQFF TGTGCCACCAGCAGAGATAAGCCCCTCCAAAATGAGCAGTTCTTC
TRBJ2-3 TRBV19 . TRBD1 CASSLRTGGDTQYF TGTGCCAGTAGTCTTAGGACAGGGGGAGATACGCAGTATTTT
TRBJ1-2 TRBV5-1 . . CASSLDGQGYGGYTF TGCGCCAGCAGCTTAGACGGACAAGGGTATGGTGGCTACACCTTC
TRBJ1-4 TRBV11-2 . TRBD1 CASSKQGFANEKLFF TGTGCCAGCAGCAAACAGGGGTTTGCTAATGAAAAACTGTTTTTT
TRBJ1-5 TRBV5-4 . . CASSLAGANQPQHF TGTGCCAGCAGCTTGGCGGGAGCCAATCAGCCCCAGCATTTT
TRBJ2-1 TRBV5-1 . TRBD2 CASSLGGLAGGLYNEQFF TGCGCCAGCAGCTTGGGGGGACTAGCGGGAGGGCTCTACAATGAGCAGTTCTTC
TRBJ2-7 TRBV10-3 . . CAISEARTLARYEQYF TGTGCCATCAGTGAGGCCCGGACACTAGCCCGCTACGAGCAGTACTTC
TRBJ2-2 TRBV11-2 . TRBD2 CASSSQLASNTGELFF TGTGCCAGCAGCTCTCAACTAGCGTCGAACACCGGGGAGCTGTTTTTT
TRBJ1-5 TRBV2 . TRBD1 CASSSTGASNQPQHF TGTGCCAGCAGTTCGACAGGGGCAAGCAATCAGCCCCAGCATTTT
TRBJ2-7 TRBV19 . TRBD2 CASTPGSGSYEQYF TGTGCCAGTACACCGGGTAGCGGGAGCTACGAGCAGTACTTC
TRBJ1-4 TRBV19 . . CASSFSTGTVNEKLFF TGTGCCAGTAGTTTCAGTACCGGGACTGTTAATGAAAAACTGTTTTTT
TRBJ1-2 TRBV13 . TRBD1 CASSLEAGGNYGYTF TGTGCCAGCAGCTTAGAGGCAGGGGGGAACTATGGCTACACCTTC
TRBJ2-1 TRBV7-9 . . CASSPENIRGSNNEQFF TGTGCCAGCAGTCCCGAGAACATCAGGGGCTCGAACAATGAGCAGTTCTTC
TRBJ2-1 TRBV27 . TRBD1 CASRQSGTGANEQFF TGTGCCAGCAGACAATCCGGGACAGGGGCAAATGAGCAGTTCTTC
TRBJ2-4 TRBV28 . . CASMTPMHGVQYF TGTGCCAGCATGACCCCGATGCATGGAGTTCAGTACTTC
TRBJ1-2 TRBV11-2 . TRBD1 CASSSWDRGDYGYTF TGTGCCAGCAGCTCATGGGACAGGGGTGACTATGGCTACACCTTC
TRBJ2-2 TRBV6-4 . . CASSDSTSGNTGELFF TGTGCCAGCAGTGACTCTACATCAGGGAACACCGGGGAGCTGTTTTTT
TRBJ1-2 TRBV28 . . CASSPLSALYGYTF TGTGCCAGCAGTCCTCTCAGTGCTCTCTATGGCTACACCTTC
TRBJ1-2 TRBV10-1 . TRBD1 CASSASGQPRTF TGCGCCAGCAGTGCCTCGGGACAGCCGAGGACCTTC
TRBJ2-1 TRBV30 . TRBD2 CACGRAGNEQFF TGTGCCTGCGGGAGGGCAGGAAATGAGCAGTTCTTC
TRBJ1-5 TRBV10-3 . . CAISGQPNQPQHF TGTGCCATCAGTGGACAGCCCAATCAGCCCCAGCATTTT
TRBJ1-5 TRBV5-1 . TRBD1 CASSSGTGNQPQHF TGCGCCAGCAGCTCCGGGACAGGCAATCAGCCCCAGCATTTT
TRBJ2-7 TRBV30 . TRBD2 CAWSPWGLAGTYEQYF TGTGCCTGGAGTCCCTGGGGACTAGCGGGAACCTACGAGCAGTACTTC
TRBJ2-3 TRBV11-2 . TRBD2 CASSRRTSGATDTQYF TGTGCCAGCAGCCGCAGGACTAGCGGGGCCACAGATACGCAGTATTTT
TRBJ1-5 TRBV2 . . CASSTTWGEGSNQPQHF TGTGCCAGCAGTACTACATGGGGGGAGGGTAGCAATCAGCCCCAGCATTTT
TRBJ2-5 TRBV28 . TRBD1 CASRDLQGARVETQYF TGTGCCAGCAGGGACCTACAGGGGGCGCGGGTAGAGACCCAGTACTTC
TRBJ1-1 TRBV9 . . CASSVGGRGTEAFF TGTGCCAGCAGCGTAGGCGGGCGTGGGACTGAAGCTTTCTTT
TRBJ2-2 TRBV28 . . CASRPTEGLAPTGELFF TGTGCCAGCAGACCAACGGAGGGCCTAGCCCCCACCGGGGAGCTGTTTTTT
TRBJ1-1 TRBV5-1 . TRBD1 CASSPGGGQDTEAFF TGCGCCAGCAGCCCTGGAGGGGGACAGGACACTGAAGCTTTCTTT
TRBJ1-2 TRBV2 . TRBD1 CASGETGVDYGYTF TGTGCCAGCGGAGAGACAGGGGTTGACTATGGCTACACCTTC